This TCR beta chain stems from a study of CD8 T cells in Susac syndrome. The germline V and J ends were trimmed by 3 bases and 6 bases, with 14 bases remaining between them. The CDR3 length is 14 residues. With random hexamers, reverse transcription was performed on about 0.5 to 1 ug of RNA. In TCRdb, the immunoSEQ multiplex PCR reads were re-called with MiXCR into one record per CDR3 protein. The repertoire has about 240,000 distinct CDR3 sequences, around 96% of them found once; the top ten carry 0.1%. The sequence derives from a human donor with Susac syndrome. V is TRBV12-3 or TRBV12-4 and J is TRBJ1-1, with a tentative D call TRBD1 (5 bases). Input material: CD4+ T cells from PBMCs. CDR3 region: CASSFIRWGAEAFF. Here the CDR3 DNA reads TGTGCCAGCAGTTTTATTAGGTGGGGGGCTGAAGCTTTCTTT.